These T cell receptor beta chains were read from a single sample in a study of CD8 T cells in ankylosing spondylitis. MiXCR, run by TCRdb on the 5' RACE reads, gives a single entry per CDR3 protein. Among 400,000 or so distinct CDR3 sequences, 20% to 30% were seen once, and the ten largest hold roughly 0.8%. Sequenced: blood, either unsorted or a sorted T cell fraction (not recorded which). These receptors were obtained from a male donor with ankylosing spondylitis. CDR3s include the opening cysteine and the closing phenylalanine or tryptophan. A D gene is named only where the DNA matches it firmly. Clone size is shown for a subset of rows, as once, few, many or a class of expanded clone.

v_gene: TRBV5-6
j_gene: TRBJ2-1
abundance: few
d_gene: TRBD2
CDR3nt: TGTGCCAGCAGCTTTATAGCGGGAGGGTACAATGAGCAGTTCTTC
CDR3aa: CASSFIAGGYNEQFF

v_gene: TRBV6-1
j_gene: TRBJ2-7
abundance: few
d_gene: TRBD2
CDR3nt: TGTGCCAGCAGAACTAGCGGGAACTCCTACGAGCAGTACTTC
CDR3aa: CASRTSGNSYEQYF

v_gene: TRBV2
j_gene: TRBJ2-1
abundance: .
d_gene: TRBD1
CDR3nt: TGTGCCAGCAGCCAGGACAGGGGGGACAATGAGCAGTTCTTC
CDR3aa: CASSQDRGDNEQFF

v_gene: TRBV12-3/TRBV12-4
j_gene: TRBJ2-7
abundance: .
d_gene: .
CDR3nt: TGTGCCAGCAGTACTGGGAGAGAGCAGTACTTC
CDR3aa: CASSTGREQYF

v_gene: TRBV6-1
j_gene: TRBJ1-2
abundance: .
d_gene: .
CDR3nt: TGTGCCAGCAGTGAAACCGTGTGGACTTATGGCTACACCTTC
CDR3aa: CASSETVWTYGYTF

v_gene: TRBV5-8
j_gene: TRBJ2-1
abundance: .
d_gene: TRBD2
CDR3nt: TGTGCCAGCAGCCGAGCGGGAAGCTCCTACAATGAGCAGTTCTTC
CDR3aa: CASSRAGSSYNEQFF

v_gene: TRBV11-2
j_gene: TRBJ2-6
abundance: .
d_gene: TRBD1
CDR3nt: TGTGCCAGCAGCTTGACAGGGCCTGGGGCCAACGTCCTGACTTTC
CDR3aa: CASSLTGPGANVLTF

v_gene: TRBV12-3/TRBV12-4
j_gene: TRBJ2-1
abundance: .
d_gene: TRBD2
CDR3nt: TGTGCCAGCAGTAAGGGACTAGCGGGAGCAATTTATGAGCAGTTCTTC
CDR3aa: CASSKGLAGAIYEQFF

v_gene: TRBV11-2
j_gene: TRBJ2-5
abundance: .
d_gene: .
CDR3nt: TGTGCCAGCAGCTTAGACGGGGCCTTTCGGACCCAGTACTTC
CDR3aa: CASSLDGAFRTQYF

v_gene: TRBV28
j_gene: TRBJ1-5
abundance: few
d_gene: .
CDR3nt: TGTGCCAGCAGGCCCATCGGGGGGAGGAATCAGCCCCAGCATTTT
CDR3aa: CASRPIGGRNQPQHF

v_gene: TRBV11-2
j_gene: TRBJ2-2
abundance: .
d_gene: TRBD1
CDR3nt: TGTGCCAGCAGCTGGACAGGACCGAGCTCCGGGGAGCTGTTTTTT
CDR3aa: CASSWTGPSSGELFF

v_gene: TRBV29-1
j_gene: TRBJ2-5
abundance: .
d_gene: .
CDR3nt: TGCAGCGTTGAAGTCCCAGCCCGCGAGGCGGGTGAGACCCAGTACTTC
CDR3aa: CSVEVPAREAGETQYF

v_gene: TRBV6-1
j_gene: TRBJ1-2
abundance: few
d_gene: .
CDR3nt: TGTGCCAGCAGTGAAGTTGGCAGGGAACGCTATGGCTACACCTTC
CDR3aa: CASSEVGRERYGYTF

v_gene: TRBV18
j_gene: TRBJ1-5
abundance: .
d_gene: .
CDR3nt: TGTGCCAGCTCACCCGGGAGACAGGACGCCCTACAGCCCCAGCATTTT
CDR3aa: CASSPGRQDALQPQHF

v_gene: TRBV20-1
j_gene: TRBJ2-1
abundance: .
d_gene: TRBD2
CDR3nt: TGCAGTGTCTGGACTAGCGGGGGTGAGCAGTTCTTC
CDR3aa: CSVWTSGGEQFF

v_gene: TRBV28
j_gene: TRBJ2-5
abundance: few
d_gene: .
CDR3nt: TGTGCCAGCAGTTCCGACAGTTCCGCGTGGACCCAGTACTTC
CDR3aa: CASSSDSSAWTQYF

v_gene: TRBV11-3
j_gene: TRBJ1-1
abundance: .
d_gene: .
CDR3nt: TGTGCCAGCAGCTTAGGACGGACTAACACTGAAGCTTTCTTT
CDR3aa: CASSLGRTNTEAFF

v_gene: TRBV5-1
j_gene: TRBJ1-6
abundance: .
d_gene: .
CDR3nt: TGCGCCAGCAGCCCCGGCCGACGGGATCCATATTCACCCCTCCACTTT
CDR3aa: CASSPGRRDPYSPLHF

v_gene: TRBV2
j_gene: TRBJ1-1
abundance: few
d_gene: .
CDR3nt: TGTGCCAGCAGTGACTCTGAAATACGAGATATAATAAGAAACACTGAAGCTTTCTTT
CDR3aa: CASSDSEIRDIIRNTEAFF

v_gene: TRBV20-1
j_gene: TRBJ1-5
abundance: few
d_gene: .
CDR3nt: TGCAGTGCTAGCTCACTCGGCAGGGGAAGCAATCAGCCCCAGCATTTT
CDR3aa: CSASSLGRGSNQPQHF

v_gene: TRBV3-1
j_gene: TRBJ1-1
abundance: many
d_gene: .
CDR3nt: TGTGCCAGCAGCCGCAGGGCGAACACTGAAGCTTTCTTT
CDR3aa: CASSRRANTEAFF

v_gene: TRBV20-1
j_gene: TRBJ2-3
abundance: few
d_gene: .
CDR3nt: TGCAGTGCTAGAGGGAGGTCGCGGGCAGATACGCAGTATTTT
CDR3aa: CSARGRSRADTQYF

v_gene: TRBV11-2
j_gene: TRBJ1-2
abundance: .
d_gene: .
CDR3nt: TGTGCCAGCAGCTTAGCCTTTAACTATGGCTACACCTTC
CDR3aa: CASSLAFNYGYTF

v_gene: TRBV20-1
j_gene: TRBJ2-3
abundance: .
d_gene: TRBD2
CDR3nt: TGCAGTGCTCGTCCCGGGACTAGGACAGATACGCAGTATTTT
CDR3aa: CSARPGTRTDTQYF

v_gene: TRBV20-1
j_gene: TRBJ2-1
abundance: .
d_gene: .
CDR3nt: TGCAGTGCCGACAGCGGCGGTCCCGCCATCAATGAGCAGTTCTTC
CDR3aa: CSADSGGPAINEQFF

v_gene: TRBV12-3/TRBV12-4
j_gene: TRBJ2-2
abundance: many
d_gene: TRBD1
CDR3nt: TGTGCCAGCAGATCCGACAGGGGGCGAACCGGGGAGCTGTTTTTT
CDR3aa: CASRSDRGRTGELFF

v_gene: TRBV2
j_gene: TRBJ2-5
abundance: many
d_gene: TRBD1
CDR3nt: TGTGCCAGCAGGGACAGGGGGGAGACCCAGTACTTC
CDR3aa: CASRDRGETQYF

v_gene: TRBV24-1
j_gene: TRBJ2-4
abundance: few
d_gene: .
CDR3nt: TGTGCCACCAGTGATTTGGGGATCGGGGCTTTGTACTTC
CDR3aa: CATSDLGIGALYF

v_gene: TRBV4-2
j_gene: TRBJ2-3
abundance: few
d_gene: .
CDR3nt: TGTGCCAGCAGCCAAGGGATAGCGGAGCCTAGCACAGATACGCAGTATTTT
CDR3aa: CASSQGIAEPSTDTQYF

v_gene: TRBV12-3/TRBV12-4
j_gene: TRBJ2-1
abundance: many
d_gene: .
CDR3nt: TGTGCCAGCAGTGAGATGACTGGTGGCGTATACAATGAGCAGTTCTTC
CDR3aa: CASSEMTGGVYNEQFF

v_gene: TRBV20-1
j_gene: TRBJ1-4
abundance: .
d_gene: .
CDR3nt: TGCAGTGCTCCGCTCCTTCCTCAGGGAGAATATGAAAAACTGTTTTTT
CDR3aa: CSAPLLPQGEYEKLFF

v_gene: TRBV6-2/TRBV6-3
j_gene: TRBJ2-1
abundance: few
d_gene: TRBD2
CDR3nt: TGTGCCAGCAGAATTAGAGGCCGGGGGCTAGCGGGAGCCCATGAGGAGAATGAGCAGTTCTTC
CDR3aa: CASRIRGRGLAGAHEENEQFF

v_gene: TRBV11-2
j_gene: TRBJ1-1
abundance: .
d_gene: .
CDR3nt: TGTGCCAGCAGCTTAATGAGGGAAGCTTTCTTT
CDR3aa: CASSLMREAFF

v_gene: TRBV25-1
j_gene: TRBJ2-3
abundance: .
d_gene: .
CDR3nt: TGTGCCAGCAGTGATAAAGGCGTAGATACGCAGTATTTT
CDR3aa: CASSDKGVDTQYF

v_gene: TRBV5-8
j_gene: TRBJ2-4
abundance: .
d_gene: TRBD1
CDR3nt: TGTGCCAGCAGCAGAATCCGACAGGGGGCCAACATTCAGTACTTC
CDR3aa: CASSRIRQGANIQYF

v_gene: TRBV10-3
j_gene: TRBJ1-4
abundance: .
d_gene: .
CDR3nt: TGTGCCACGGGTCGGGACCGCTTTGAAGAAAAACTGTTTTTT
CDR3aa: CATGRDRFEEKLFF

v_gene: TRBV12-3/TRBV12-4
j_gene: TRBJ2-1
abundance: many
d_gene: TRBD2
CDR3nt: TGTGCCAGCGGCCAAGCGGGGCTGGTCTTC
CDR3aa: CASGQAGLVF

v_gene: TRBV4-1
j_gene: TRBJ2-1
abundance: few
d_gene: .
CDR3nt: TGCGCCAGCAGCCAAGTTCAGTACGGGAGTTTCTCCTACAATGAGCAGTTCTTC
CDR3aa: CASSQVQYGSFSYNEQFF

v_gene: TRBV11-2
j_gene: TRBJ1-5
abundance: few
d_gene: .
CDR3nt: TGTGCCAGCAGCTTAGATCCGTCAGGGAATCAGCCCCAGCATTTT
CDR3aa: CASSLDPSGNQPQHF

v_gene: TRBV12-3/TRBV12-4
j_gene: TRBJ2-1
abundance: many
d_gene: TRBD2
CDR3nt: TGTGCCAGCAGTTCGGCTAGCGGGAGAGTCTACAATGAGCAGTTCTTC
CDR3aa: CASSSASGRVYNEQFF

v_gene: TRBV7-2
j_gene: TRBJ2-3
abundance: few
d_gene: .
CDR3nt: TGTGCCAGCAGCTTAGGGATCACAGATACGCAGTATTTT
CDR3aa: CASSLGITDTQYF

v_gene: TRBV3-1
j_gene: TRBJ1-2
abundance: once
d_gene: .
CDR3nt: TGTGCCAGCAGCCGAGGACACAACTATGGCTACACCTTC
CDR3aa: CASSRGHNYGYTF

v_gene: TRBV15
j_gene: TRBJ1-2
abundance: .
d_gene: TRBD1
CDR3nt: TGTGCCACCAGCAGAGACAGGGGGCGAGACTATGGCTACACCTTC
CDR3aa: CATSRDRGRDYGYTF

v_gene: TRBV5-6
j_gene: TRBJ1-3
abundance: few
d_gene: .
CDR3nt: TGTGCCAGCAGGATGAGTGCTGGAAACACCATATATTTT
CDR3aa: CASRMSAGNTIYF

v_gene: TRBV24-1
j_gene: TRBJ2-1
abundance: .
d_gene: TRBD1
CDR3nt: TGTGCCACCAGTGAGTATACCGGGACAGGGCTTTCCTACAATGAGCAGTTCTTC
CDR3aa: CATSEYTGTGLSYNEQFF

v_gene: TRBV7-9
j_gene: TRBJ1-4
abundance: few
d_gene: TRBD1
CDR3nt: TGTGCCAGCAGTTTTCTTCCTCTACAGGGGGCCGGTGAAAAACTGTTTTTT
CDR3aa: CASSFLPLQGAGEKLFF

v_gene: TRBV5-1
j_gene: TRBJ2-5
abundance: .
d_gene: .
CDR3nt: TGCGCCAGCAGCCGCCGGGACTCGGGAACTCAAGAGACCCAGTACTTC
CDR3aa: CASSRRDSGTQETQYF

v_gene: TRBV10-3
j_gene: TRBJ2-5
abundance: few
d_gene: .
CDR3nt: TGTGCCATCAGGCAGGGTGACGGCGGAGAGACCCAGTACTTC
CDR3aa: CAIRQGDGGETQYF

v_gene: TRBV5-1
j_gene: TRBJ2-1
abundance: .
d_gene: .
CDR3nt: TGCGCCAGCAGCTTATTCACGACTGGCAATGAGCAGTTCTTC
CDR3aa: CASSLFTTGNEQFF

v_gene: TRBV20-1
j_gene: TRBJ1-2
abundance: .
d_gene: .
CDR3nt: TGCAGTGCTAGAGGAGGGGCCGGACGCGGCTACACCTTC
CDR3aa: CSARGGAGRGYTF

v_gene: TRBV5-1
j_gene: TRBJ2-1
abundance: many
d_gene: TRBD2
CDR3nt: TGCGCCAGCAGCGATAGCGGGAGACACAATGAGCAGTTCTTC
CDR3aa: CASSDSGRHNEQFF

v_gene: TRBV30
j_gene: TRBJ1-2
abundance: few
d_gene: TRBD1
CDR3nt: TGTGCCTGGAGCCCGACAGGGTCCTATGGCTACACCTTC
CDR3aa: CAWSPTGSYGYTF

v_gene: TRBV25-1
j_gene: TRBJ1-2
abundance: few
d_gene: .
CDR3nt: TGTGCCAGCAGAGGTCCGAACTATGGCTACACCTTC
CDR3aa: CASRGPNYGYTF

v_gene: TRBV5-6
j_gene: TRBJ2-5
abundance: few
d_gene: TRBD1
CDR3nt: TGTGCCAGCAGCTTGGATTCTTGGTGGGACAGCGAAGAGACCCAGTACTTC
CDR3aa: CASSLDSWWDSEETQYF